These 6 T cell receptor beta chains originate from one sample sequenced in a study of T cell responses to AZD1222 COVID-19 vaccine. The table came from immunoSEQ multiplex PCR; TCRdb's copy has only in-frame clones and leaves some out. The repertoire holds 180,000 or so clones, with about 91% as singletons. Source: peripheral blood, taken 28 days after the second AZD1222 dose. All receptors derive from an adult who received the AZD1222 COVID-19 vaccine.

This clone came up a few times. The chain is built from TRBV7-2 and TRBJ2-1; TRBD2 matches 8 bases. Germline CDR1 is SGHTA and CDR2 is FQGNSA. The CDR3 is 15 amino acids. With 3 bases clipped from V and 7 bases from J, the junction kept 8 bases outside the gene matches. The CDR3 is CASSLNGGAGNEQFF. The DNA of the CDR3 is TGTGCCAGCAGCTTGAACGGGGGGGCTGGGAATGAGCAGTTCTTC.

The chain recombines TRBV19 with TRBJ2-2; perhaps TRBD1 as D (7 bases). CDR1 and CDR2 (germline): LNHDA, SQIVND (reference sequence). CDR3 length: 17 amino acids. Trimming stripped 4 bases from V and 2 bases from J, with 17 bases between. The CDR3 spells CASSTHRGAGNTGELFF. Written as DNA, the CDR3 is TGTGCCAGTAGTACCCACAGGGGAGCGGGTAACACCGGGGAGCTGTTTTTT.

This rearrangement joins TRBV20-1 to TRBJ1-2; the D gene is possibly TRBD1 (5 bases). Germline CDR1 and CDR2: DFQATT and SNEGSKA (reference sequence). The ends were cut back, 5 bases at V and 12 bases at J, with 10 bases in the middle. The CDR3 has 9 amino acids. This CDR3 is CSASGRNTF. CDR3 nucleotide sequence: TGCAGTGCTTCGGGGCGTAACACCTTC.

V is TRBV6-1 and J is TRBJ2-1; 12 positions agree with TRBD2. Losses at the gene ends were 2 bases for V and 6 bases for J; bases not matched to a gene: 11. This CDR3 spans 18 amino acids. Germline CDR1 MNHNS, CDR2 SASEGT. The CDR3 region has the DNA TGTGCCAGCAGTGAACTGGGACCGGGACTAGCGGGCCCCAATGAGCAGTTCTTC. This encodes CASSELGPGLAGPNEQFF.

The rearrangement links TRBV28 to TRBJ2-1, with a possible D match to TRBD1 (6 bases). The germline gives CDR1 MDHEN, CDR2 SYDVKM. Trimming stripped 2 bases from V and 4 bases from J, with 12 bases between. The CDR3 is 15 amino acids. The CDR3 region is CASSLVGTRYNEQFF. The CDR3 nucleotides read TGTGCCAGCAGTTTAGTAGGGACACGATACAATGAGCAGTTCTTC.

The CDR3 nucleotides are TGTGCCAGCAGTTACCCCTCTAAGGGACTGAACACTGAAGCTTTCTTT. Amino acids: CASSYPSKGLNTEAFF. V usage is TRBV6-6 and J usage is TRBJ1-1, with a possible D match to TRBD1 (5 bases). CDR3 size: 16 residues. V was cut by 2 bases and J by 0 bases, with 13 bases left in between. The germline V gene encodes CDR1 MNHNY and CDR2 SVGAGI (reference sequence).